Listed here is a single T cell receptor beta chain. The sample originates from a study of blood T cell repertoires in COVID-19. Study details: Spain, Italy and the United States supplied samples that represented acute and convalescent COVID-19. PBMCs, B-cell-depleted T cells, or T cells provided the cDNA or gDNA that made up the material.

This CDR3 spans 14 amino acids. Losses at the gene ends were 6 bases for V and 1 base for J; bases not matched to a gene: 4. CDR1 and CDR2 (germline): MGHDK, SYGVNS. Per the original methods: Reference gene primer amplification yielded estimated nucleated cell counts. Libraries were prepared by immunoSEQ multiplex PCR; TCRdb keeps only in-frame clonotypes and omits some of them. V and J calls and clone size are given by that table; D and trimming were obtained from the DNA. Here the sample spans about 74,000 clones, almost 90% being singletons. V and J are TRBV25-1 and TRBJ2-7; 9 nucleotides match TRBD1. Sequenced input: peripheral blood. This receptor was taken from a woman older than 75 with acute or convalescent COVID-19. CDR3: CASRRTGASYEQYF. The CDR3, as DNA: TGTGCCAGCAGGAGGACAGGGGCATCCTACGAGCAGTACTTC.